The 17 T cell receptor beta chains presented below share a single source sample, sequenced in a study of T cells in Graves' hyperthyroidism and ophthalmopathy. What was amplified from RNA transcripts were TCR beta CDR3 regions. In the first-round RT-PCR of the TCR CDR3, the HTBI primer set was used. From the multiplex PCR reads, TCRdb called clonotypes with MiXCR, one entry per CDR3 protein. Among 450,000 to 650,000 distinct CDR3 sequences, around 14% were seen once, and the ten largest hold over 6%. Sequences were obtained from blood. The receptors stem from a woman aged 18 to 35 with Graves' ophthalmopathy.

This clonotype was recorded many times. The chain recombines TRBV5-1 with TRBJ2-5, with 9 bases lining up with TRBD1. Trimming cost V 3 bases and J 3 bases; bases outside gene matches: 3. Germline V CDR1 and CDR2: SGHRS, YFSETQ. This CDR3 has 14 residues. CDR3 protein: CASSSGTGKETQYF. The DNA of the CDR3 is TGCGCCAGCAGCTCCGGGACAGGGAAAGAGACCCAGTACTTC.

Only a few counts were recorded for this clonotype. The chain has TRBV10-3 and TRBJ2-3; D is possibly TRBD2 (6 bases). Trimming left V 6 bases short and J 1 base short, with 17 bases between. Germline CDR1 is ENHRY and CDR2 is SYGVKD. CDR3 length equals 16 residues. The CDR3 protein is CAIREESGDGTDTQYF. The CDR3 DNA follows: TGTGCCATCAGAGAAGAATCGGGAGACGGCACAGATACGCAGTATTTT.

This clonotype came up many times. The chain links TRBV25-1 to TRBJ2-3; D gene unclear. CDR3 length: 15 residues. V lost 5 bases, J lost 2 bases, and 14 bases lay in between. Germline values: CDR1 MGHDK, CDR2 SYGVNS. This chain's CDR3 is CASSLGRNPTDTQYF. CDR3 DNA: TGTGCCAGCAGTCTCGGGCGGAACCCCACAGATACGCAGTATTTT.

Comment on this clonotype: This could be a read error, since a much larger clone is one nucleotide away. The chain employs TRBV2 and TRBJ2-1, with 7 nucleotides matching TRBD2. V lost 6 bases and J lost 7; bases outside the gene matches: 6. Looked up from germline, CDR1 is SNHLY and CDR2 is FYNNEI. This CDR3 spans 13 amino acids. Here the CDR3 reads CASRPGTINEQFF. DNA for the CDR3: TGTGCCAGCAGACCTGGGACTATAAATGAGCAGTTCTTC.

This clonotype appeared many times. Here the CDR3 DNA reads TGTGCCAGCACCCCGAGCACCGGGGAGCTGTTTTTT. Protein sequence: CASTPSTGELFF. The gene calls are TRBV12-3 or TRBV12-4 and TRBJ2-2; no clear D. Trimming pared 7 bases from V and 4 bases from J, leaving 7 bases between. The CDR3 totals 12 residues.

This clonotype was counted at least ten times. The CDR3 DNA reads TGTGCCACCAGTGATTTGGTCCTGGGGGGGGAGACCCAGTACTTC. Protein product: CATSDLVLGGETQYF. This chain connects TRBV24-1 to TRBJ2-5, with 7 bases identical to TRBD2. V shed 0 bases, J shed 5 bases, and the junction held 5 bases outside the gene matches. Germline CDR1 KGHDR, CDR2 SFDVKD. The CDR3 runs 15 residues.

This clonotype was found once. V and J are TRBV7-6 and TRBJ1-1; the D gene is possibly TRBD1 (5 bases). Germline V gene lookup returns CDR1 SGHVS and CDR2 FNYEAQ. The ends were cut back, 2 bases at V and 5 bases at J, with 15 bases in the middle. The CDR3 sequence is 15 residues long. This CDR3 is CASSLSPGTGTEAFF. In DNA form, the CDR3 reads TGTGCCAGCAGCTTATCACCGGGGACTGGAACTGAAGCTTTCTTT.

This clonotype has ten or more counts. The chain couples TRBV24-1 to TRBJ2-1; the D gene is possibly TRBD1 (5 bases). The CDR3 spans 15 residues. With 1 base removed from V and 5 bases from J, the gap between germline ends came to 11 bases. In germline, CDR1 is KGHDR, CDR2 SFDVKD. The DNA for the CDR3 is TGTGCCACCAGTGATTTTAAGGGGCCGGACAATGAGCAGTTCTTC. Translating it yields CATSDFKGPDNEQFF.

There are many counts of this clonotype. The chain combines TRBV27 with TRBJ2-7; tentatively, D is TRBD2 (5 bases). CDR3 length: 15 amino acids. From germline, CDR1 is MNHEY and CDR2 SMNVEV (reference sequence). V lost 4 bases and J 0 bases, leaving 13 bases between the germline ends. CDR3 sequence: CASSYTIRDSYEQYF. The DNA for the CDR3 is TGTGCCAGCAGTTACACCATTCGGGACTCCTACGAGCAGTACTTC.

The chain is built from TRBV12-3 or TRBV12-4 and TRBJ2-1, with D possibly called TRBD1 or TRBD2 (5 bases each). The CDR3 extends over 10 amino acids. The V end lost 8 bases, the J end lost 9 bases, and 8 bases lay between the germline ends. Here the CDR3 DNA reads TGTGCCAGCGGGGGTTTTGAGCAGTTCTTC. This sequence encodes CASGGFEQFF.

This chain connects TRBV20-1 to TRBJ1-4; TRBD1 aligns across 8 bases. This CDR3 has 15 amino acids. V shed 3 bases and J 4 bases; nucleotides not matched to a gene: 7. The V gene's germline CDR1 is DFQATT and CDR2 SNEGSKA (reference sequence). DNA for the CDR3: TGCAGTGCTAGCCTCCCAGGGGGCCTTAATGAAAAACTGTTTTTT. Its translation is CSASLPGGLNEKLFF.

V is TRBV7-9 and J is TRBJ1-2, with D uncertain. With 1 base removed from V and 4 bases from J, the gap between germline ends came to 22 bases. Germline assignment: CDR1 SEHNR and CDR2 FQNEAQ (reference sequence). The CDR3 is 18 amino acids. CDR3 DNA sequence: TGTGCCAGCAGCTTAGGTGGCGTAGTCAGCCAGTTCTCCTATGGCTACACCTTC. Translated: CASSLGGVVSQFSYGYTF.

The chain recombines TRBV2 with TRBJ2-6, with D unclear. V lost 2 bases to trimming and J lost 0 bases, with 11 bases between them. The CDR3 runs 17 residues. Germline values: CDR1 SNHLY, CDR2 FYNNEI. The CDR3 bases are TGTGCCAGCAGTGAAAGTAAGTGGGTCTCTGGGGCCAACGTCCTGACTTTC. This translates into CASSESKWVSGANVLTF.

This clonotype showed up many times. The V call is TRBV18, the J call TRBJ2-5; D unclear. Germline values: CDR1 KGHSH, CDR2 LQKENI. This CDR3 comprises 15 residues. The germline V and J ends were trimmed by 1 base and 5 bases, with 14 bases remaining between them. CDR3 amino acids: CASSPQRVSEETQYF. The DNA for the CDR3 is TGTGCCAGCTCACCACAAAGGGTGTCGGAGGAGACCCAGTACTTC.

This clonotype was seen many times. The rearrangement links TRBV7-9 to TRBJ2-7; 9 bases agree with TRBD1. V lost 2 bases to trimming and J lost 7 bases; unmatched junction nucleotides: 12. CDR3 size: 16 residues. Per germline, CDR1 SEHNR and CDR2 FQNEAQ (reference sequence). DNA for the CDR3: TGTGCCAGCAGCTTATATCCCGGGACAGGGTTGTGGGAGCAGTACTTC. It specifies CASSLYPGTGLWEQYF.

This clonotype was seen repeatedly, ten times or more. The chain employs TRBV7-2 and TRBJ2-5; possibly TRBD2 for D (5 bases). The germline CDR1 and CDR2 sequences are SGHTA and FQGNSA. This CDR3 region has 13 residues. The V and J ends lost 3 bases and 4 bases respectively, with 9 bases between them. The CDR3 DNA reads TGTGCCAGCAGCTTCCGGGATTCAGAGACCCAGTACTTC. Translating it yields CASSFRDSETQYF.

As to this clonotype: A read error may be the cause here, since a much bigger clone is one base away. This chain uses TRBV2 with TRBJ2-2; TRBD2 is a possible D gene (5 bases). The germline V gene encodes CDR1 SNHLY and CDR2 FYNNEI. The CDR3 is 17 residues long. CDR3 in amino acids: CAGSPNLAIANTGELFF. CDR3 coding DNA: TGTGCCGGCAGCCCCAACTTAGCGATCGCGAACACCGGGGAGCTGTTTTTT.